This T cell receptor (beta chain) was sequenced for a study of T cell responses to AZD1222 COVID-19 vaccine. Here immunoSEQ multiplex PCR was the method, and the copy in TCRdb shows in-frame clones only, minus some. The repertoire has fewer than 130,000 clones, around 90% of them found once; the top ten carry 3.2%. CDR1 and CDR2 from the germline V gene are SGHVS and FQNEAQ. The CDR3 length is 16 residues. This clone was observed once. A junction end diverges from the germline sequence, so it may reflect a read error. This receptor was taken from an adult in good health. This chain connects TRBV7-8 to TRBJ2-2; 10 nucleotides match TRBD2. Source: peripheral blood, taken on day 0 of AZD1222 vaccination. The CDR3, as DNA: TGTGCCAGCAGCGTAGCGGGACTAGCGACCACCGGGGAGCTGTTTTTT. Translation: CASSVAGLATTGELFF.